Each of the 27 T cell receptor beta chains below was sequenced from the same sample in a study of identifying expanded T cells in peripheral blood. The method was immunoSEQ multiplex PCR; TCRdb's version includes in-frame clones alone and lacks a portion of them. Here the sample spans about 130,000 clones, less than 90% being singletons. The material sequenced was blood. The source is a person between 18 and 75 years old in good health.

This chain links TRBV4-2 with TRBJ2-3; D might be TRBD1 (5 bases). Germline CDR1 LGHNA, CDR2 YNFKEQ. The CDR3 is 16 amino acids. Trimming removed 0 bases from V and 2 bases from J, with 12 bases in between. DNA for the CDR3: TGTGCCAGCAGCCAAGATCAGGGCCCCTTCACAGATACGCAGTATTTT. It codes for CASSQDQGPFTDTQYF.

This chain joins TRBV7-2 and TRBJ2-7, with a tentative D call TRBD2 (6 bases). In germline, CDR1 is SGHTA, CDR2 FQGNSA. CDR3 length: 15 amino acids. V gave up 5 bases and J gave up 4 bases, with 18 bases separating them. The CDR3 sequence is CASSPGTGTWYEQYF. CDR3 nucleotides: TGTGCCAGCAGCCCGGGGACTGGGACTTGGTACGAGCAGTACTTC.

This clone came up once. This chain links TRBV10-3 with TRBJ1-1; 11 bases agree with TRBD1. From germline, CDR1 is ENHRY and CDR2 SYGVKD. V lost 10 bases to trimming and J lost 0 bases; unmatched junction nucleotides: 7. The CDR3 totals 15 residues. The CDR3 sequence: CATGQGAKLNTEAFF. The CDR3 DNA reads as TGTGCCACCGGACAGGGGGCTAAATTGAACACTGAAGCTTTCTTT.

This clone was counted only a few times. The rearrangement joins TRBV4-1 to TRBJ1-1; D is possibly TRBD1 (6 bases). Germline V gene data show CDR1 as MGHRA and CDR2 as YSYEKL. This CDR3 contains 16 residues. V was cut by 4 bases and J by 4 bases, with 19 bases left in between. CDR3 nucleotide sequence: TGCGCCAGCAGCCCCCTGGGGGCAGGGGTGGCCACTGAAGCTTTCTTT. Amino acids: CASSPLGAGVATEAFF.

The chain links TRBV28 to TRBJ2-7; D is ambiguous. V lost 6 bases and J lost 4, with 16 bases in between. CDR3 size: 14 residues. CDR1 is MDHEN, CDR2 SYDVKM, per germline. The CDR3 bases are TGTGCCAGCAGGACTGGTATTTGGGGTTACGAGCAGTACTTC. It encodes CASRTGIWGYEQYF.

The chain recombines TRBV7-2 with TRBJ2-7; D may be TRBD1 (6 bases). V gave up 3 bases and J gave up 0 bases, with 9 bases separating them. Germline CDR1 reads SGHTA; CDR2 reads FQGNSA. The CDR3 runs 14 residues. CDR3: CASSFGQFSYEQYF. CDR3 coding DNA: TGTGCCAGCAGCTTTGGACAGTTCTCCTACGAGCAGTACTTC.

In its sample, this clone was seen once. V is TRBV11-2 and J is TRBJ1-2; tentative D call: TRBD1 (5 bases). The CDR3 has 14 residues. CDR1 is SGHAT, CDR2 FQNNGV, per germline. Trimming took 2 bases from V and 8 from J, leaving 15 bases between them. This chain's CDR3 is CASSLLTGPGGYTF. In nucleotides, the CDR3 is TGTGCCAGCAGCTTACTAACAGGCCCGGGGGGCTACACCTTC.

The chain links TRBV5-1 to TRBJ2-2; possibly TRBD1 for D (5 bases). Trimming took 0 bases from V and 2 from J, leaving 14 bases between them. The CDR3 has 17 residues. In germline, CDR1 is SGHRS, CDR2 YFSETQ. CDR3 in amino acids: CASSLAGQGTNTGELFF. The CDR3 DNA reads TGCGCCAGCAGCTTGGCAGGGCAGGGTACTAACACCGGGGAGCTGTTTTTT.

The gene calls are TRBV7-2 and TRBJ1-5, with unresolved D. This CDR3 contains 15 residues. Trimming removed 3 bases at V and 0 bases at J, with 9 bases between. CDR1 and CDR2 (germline): SGHTA, FQGNSA. The DNA for the CDR3 is TGTGCCAGCAGCTTGGAAACCTATAGCAATCAGCCCCAGCATTTT. Protein sequence: CASSLETYSNQPQHF.

In its sample, this clone was seen once. The chain has TRBV4-3 and TRBJ1-1; D unresolved. Germline-derived CDR1 and CDR2 are LGHNA and YSLEER. V gave up 1 base and J gave up 7 bases, with 10 bases separating them. The CDR3 is 13 amino acids. The CDR3 region is CASSQVVQFEAFF. DNA of the CDR3: TGCGCCAGCAGCCAAGTTGTGCAGTTTGAAGCTTTCTTT.

The V and J genes are TRBV19 and TRBJ2-5; D possibly uses TRBD1 or TRBD2 (5 bases each). Trimming stripped 7 bases from V and 5 bases from J, with 20 bases between. This CDR3 comprises 15 residues. Germline assignment: CDR1 LNHDA and CDR2 SQIVND (reference sequence). The CDR3 spells CASKTPGSGQETQYF. CDR3 in DNA: TGTGCCAGTAAGACGCCGGGATCAGGGCAGGAGACCCAGTACTTC.

This clone was observed a single time. The rearrangement uses TRBV27 and TRBJ2-1; 8 bases agree with TRBD2. J gave up 0 bases and V 0 bases, and 1 base lay outside the gene matches. This CDR3 has 16 amino acids. CDR1 is MNHEY, CDR2 SMNVEV, per germline (reference sequence). CDR3 residues: CASSLSSGVSYNEQFF. CDR3 sequence (DNA): TGTGCCAGCAGTTTATCTAGCGGGGTCTCCTACAATGAGCAGTTCTTC.

The chain links TRBV18 to TRBJ2-3, with 9 nucleotides matching TRBD1. CDR1 KGHSH and CDR2 LQKENI come from the germline V gene. This CDR3 region has 16 residues. J lost 4 bases, V lost 3 bases, and 8 bases had no gene match. CDR3 nucleotides: TGTGCCAGCTCACCCTTGGGACAGGGTATTGCAGATACGCAGTATTTT. Its translation is CASSPLGQGIADTQYF.

The gene calls are TRBV2 and TRBJ1-2; D remains ambiguous. Germline CDR1 SNHLY, CDR2 FYNNEI. Trimming took 8 bases from V and 10 from J, leaving 20 bases between them. The CDR3 has 13 amino acids. The CDR3 DNA reads as TGTGCCAGCTCTATTTCGGGGAAACTCGACTACACCTTC. Protein product: CASSISGKLDYTF. Using reference TRBV2 and TRBJ1-2 for the parts outside the CDR3, the full variable domain is EPEVTQTPSHQVTQMGQEVILRCVPISNHLYFYWYRQILGQKVEFLVSFYNNEISEKSEIFDDQFSVERPDGSNFTLKIRSTKLEDSAMYFCASSISGKLDYTFGSGTRLTVV.

The chain joins TRBV6-1 to TRBJ1-1, with D uncertain. The CDR3 is 13 residues long. Germline CDR1 is MNHNS and CDR2 is SASEGT. V was shortened by 7 bases and J by 0 bases, with 9 bases between the two germline ends. The CDR3 is CASTSAVNTEAFF. The CDR3 bases are TGTGCCAGCACCTCAGCCGTGAACACTGAAGCTTTCTTT.

Details on this clone: Other DNA variants within this sample encode the same CDR3. J is TRBJ1-1 and V is TRBV20-1; D is possibly TRBD1 (5 bases). The CDR3 covers 11 residues. V was clipped by 3 bases and J by 5 bases, with 7 bases between them. Per germline, CDR1 DFQATT and CDR2 SNEGSKA (reference sequence). CDR3 sequence (DNA): TGCAGTGCTAGTCGGGGGACTGAAGCTTTCTTT. Protein: CSASRGTEAFF.

In its sample, this clone was seen a few times. The chain has TRBV30 and TRBJ2-7; possible D gene TRBD2, 6 bases. CDR3 size: 11 residues. The germline V gene has CDR1 GTSNPN and CDR2 SVGIG (reference sequence). The CDR3 sequence: CASEGAYEQYF. In nucleotides, the CDR3 is TGTGCTTCGGAGGGAGCGTACGAGCAGTACTTC.

This rearrangement joins TRBV5-5 to TRBJ2-7; 8 bases match TRBD1. The trim removed 4 bases at V and 3 bases at J, leaving 6 bases unmatched. The germline gives CDR1 SGHKS, CDR2 YYEKEE (reference sequence). This CDR3 region has 14 residues. The CDR3 coding sequence is TGTGCCAGCAGCCCGGGACAGGCCCGCTACGAGCAGTACTTC. Amino acid sequence: CASSPGQARYEQYF.

In this sample, this clone turned up once. V and J are TRBV7-9 and TRBJ2-3, with 8 positions matching TRBD1. This CDR3 comprises 15 residues. Germline V gives CDR1 SEHNR, CDR2 FQNEAQ (reference sequence). The J segment lost 0 bases and the V segment lost 4 bases, leaving 3 bases of the junction unmatched. CDR3 residues: CASSSGGVSTDTQYF. CDR3 in DNA: TGTGCCAGCAGCTCAGGGGGCGTTAGCACAGATACGCAGTATTTT.

The chain is built from TRBV6-6 and TRBJ2-3; D could derive from TRBD1 or TRBD2 (5 bases each). The length of the CDR3 is 14 residues. Between the trimmed V and J ends, which lost 0 bases and 4 bases, there was a span of 8 bases. The V gene's germline CDR1 is MNHNY and CDR2 SVGAGI (reference sequence). The CDR3, as DNA: TGTGCCAGCAGTTACTCGATGGGGGCAGATACGCAGTATTTT. Translating it yields CASSYSMGADTQYF.

The V gene is TRBV6-5, the J gene TRBJ2-7, with D perhaps matching TRBD1 (6 bases). CDR1 is MNHEY and CDR2 is SVGAGI in the germline V gene. V was pared by 2 bases and J by 3 bases, with 11 bases between. The CDR3 loop spans 14 amino acids. CDR3 sequence reads: CASSYLWTDYEQYF. The CDR3 DNA sequence: TGTGCCAGCAGTTACCTTTGGACAGACTACGAGCAGTACTTC.

The genes are TRBV7-2 and TRBJ2-7; 8 bases map to TRBD2. The CDR3 length is 16 residues. The V and J ends lost 1 base and 3 bases, in that order; junction bases with no gene match: 8. From germline, CDR1 is SGHTA and CDR2 FQGNSA. The CDR3 loop is CASSLGVFAGGYEQYF. The DNA of the CDR3 is TGTGCCAGCAGCTTAGGCGTCTTTGCGGGGGGCTACGAGCAGTACTTC.

In DNA form, the CDR3 reads TGTGCCAGCAGTGTAGTCCTACCGGGGGAGACCCAGTACTTC. Its protein is CASSVVLPGETQYF. The chain combines TRBV2 with TRBJ2-5, with D tentatively TRBD2 (5 bases). The ends were cut back, 4 bases at V and 5 bases at J, with 14 bases in the middle. Germline-derived CDR1 and CDR2 are SNHLY and FYNNEI. CDR3 size: 14 residues.

The chain uses TRBV30 and TRBJ2-3; D is tentatively TRBD1 or TRBD2 (5 bases each). The CDR3 consists of 13 residues. V lost 8 bases and J 2 bases, leaving 14 bases between the germline ends. CDR1 and CDR2 (germline): GTSNPN, SVGIG (reference sequence). The CDR3 region is CAGAPGNTDTQYF. The CDR3 DNA is TGTGCCGGGGCCCCGGGGAACACAGATACGCAGTATTTT. The whole variable domain, filled in from reference TRBV30 and TRBJ2-3, reads SQTIHQWPATLVQPVGSPLSLECTVEGTSNPNLYWYRQAAGRGLQLLFYSVGIGQISSEVPQNLSASRPQDRQFILSSKKLLLSDSGFYLCAGAPGNTDTQYFGPGTRLTVL.

The chain recombines TRBV7-2 with TRBJ2-7; 14 nucleotides agree with TRBD2. Germline V gives CDR1 SGHTA, CDR2 FQGNSA. The CDR3 extends over 16 amino acids. With 0 bases clipped from V and 9 bases from J, the junction kept 7 bases outside the gene matches. The CDR3 loop is CASSLAVTSGGASQYF. CDR3 in DNA: TGTGCCAGCAGCTTAGCTGTGACTAGCGGGGGGGCGTCGCAGTACTTC.

V and J are TRBV19 and TRBJ2-3; D uncertain. CDR3 length: 13 amino acids. Germline V gene lookup returns CDR1 LNHDA and CDR2 SQIVND (reference sequence). V was trimmed by 5 bases and J by 0 bases, leaving 6 bases between them. The CDR3 region is CASSYESTDTQYF. CDR3 in DNA: TGTGCCAGTAGTTACGAGAGCACAGATACGCAGTATTTT.

The chain links TRBV7-9 to TRBJ1-2; D is unclear. Germline V CDR1 and CDR2: SEHNR, FQNEAQ (reference sequence). The V end was cut by 1 base, the J end by 6 bases, with 6 bases between. CDR3 length equals 12 residues. The CDR3 DNA sequence: TGTGCCAGCAGCTTAGGGCCGAATGGCTACACCTTC. This sequence encodes CASSLGPNGYTF.